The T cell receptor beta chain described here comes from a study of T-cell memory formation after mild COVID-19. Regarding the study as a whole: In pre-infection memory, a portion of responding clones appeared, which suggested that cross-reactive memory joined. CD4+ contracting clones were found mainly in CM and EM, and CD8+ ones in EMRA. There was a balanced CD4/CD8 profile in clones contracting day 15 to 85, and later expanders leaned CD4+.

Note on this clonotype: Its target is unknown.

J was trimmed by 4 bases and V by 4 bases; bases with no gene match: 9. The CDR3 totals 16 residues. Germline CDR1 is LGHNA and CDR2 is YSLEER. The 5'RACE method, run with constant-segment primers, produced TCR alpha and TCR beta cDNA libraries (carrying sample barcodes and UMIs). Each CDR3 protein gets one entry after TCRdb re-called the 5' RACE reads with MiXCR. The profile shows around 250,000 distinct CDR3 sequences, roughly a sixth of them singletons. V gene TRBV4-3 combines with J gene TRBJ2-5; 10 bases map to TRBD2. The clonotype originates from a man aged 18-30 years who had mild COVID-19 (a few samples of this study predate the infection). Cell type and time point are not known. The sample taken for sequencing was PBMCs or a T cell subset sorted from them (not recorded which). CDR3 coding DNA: TGCGCCAGCAGCCTTAGAGCGGGGGGGCTCGTAGAGACCCAGTACTTC. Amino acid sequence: CASSLRAGGLVETQYF.